These 31 T cell receptor beta chains originate from one sample sequenced in a study of chemoradiotherapy in HPV16-positive cancers. Measured with immunoSEQ multiplex PCR; TCRdb has only the in-frame clones, and not every one. This sample has more than 950 clones, with approximately 89% found just once. The source material was tumor tissue, sampled from a patient who underwent chemoradiotherapy. These receptors all come from a human donor with HPV-associated anogenital cancer.

CDR3: CASTTLPGVEDTQYF. For the CDR3, the DNA is TGTGCCAGTACCACCCTTCCAGGGGTCGAAGATACGCAGTATTTT. J is TRBJ2-3 and V is TRBV19, with a weak D call TRBD1 (6 bases). V was shortened by 7 bases and J by 5 bases, with 19 bases between the two germline ends. The germline gives CDR1 LNHDA, CDR2 SQIVND (reference sequence). This CDR3 spans 15 amino acids. The full variable domain, completed using reference TRBV19 and TRBJ2-3, is DGGITQSPKYLFRKEGQNVTLSCEQNLNHDAMYWYRQDPGQGLRLIYYSQIVNDFQKGDIAEGYSVSREKKESFPLTVTSAQKNPTAFYLCASTTLPGVEDTQYFGPGTRLTVL.

This chain connects TRBV5-6 to TRBJ1-1; TRBD1 matches 7 bases. CDR1 and CDR2 from the germline V gene are SGHDT and YYEEEE. This CDR3 is built from 15 residues. J was trimmed by 0 bases and V by 1 base; bases with no gene match: 3. The CDR3 nucleotides are TGTGCCAGCAGCTTGACAGGGGTAATGAACACTGAAGCTTTCTTT. Translation: CASSLTGVMNTEAFF. The variable domain in full, with the rest retrieved from reference TRBV5-6 and TRBJ1-1, is DAGVTQSPTHLIKTRGQQVTLRCSPKSGHDTVSWYQQALGQGPQFIFQYYEEEERQRGNFPDRFSGHQFPNYSSELNVNALLLGDSALYLCASSLTGVMNTEAFFGQGTRLTVV.

The gene calls are TRBV19 and TRBJ2-5; tentative D call: TRBD1 (5 bases). The CDR3 extends over 16 amino acids. Germline assignment: CDR1 LNHDA and CDR2 SQIVND (reference sequence). Deletions cut 6 bases from V and 5 bases from J, with 22 bases between. The DNA of the CDR3 is TGTGCCAGTAGGGGGAATCTAGACAGTTTTTGGGAGACCCAGTACTTC. Translating it yields CASRGNLDSFWETQYF.

This clone was observed a single time. The rearrangement joins TRBV2 to TRBJ2-5, with a weak D call TRBD2 (6 bases). Between the trimmed V and J ends, which lost 6 bases and 1 base, there was a span of 18 bases. CDR1 and CDR2 (germline): SNHLY, FYNNEI. This CDR3 contains 16 residues. CDR3 nucleotides: TGTGCCAGCAGCAGTTTCGAAGGAGGGATCCAAGAGACCCAGTACTTC. This sequence encodes CASSSFEGGIQETQYF.

As for this clone: An end of the junction does not agree with germline; a read error may underlie this. CDR3 nucleotide sequence: TGTGCCAGCAGCGTAGCCCCGGTGGGCAATCAGCCCCAGCATTTT. Its translation is CASSVAPVGNQPQHF. The chain employs TRBV7-2 and TRBJ1-5; the D is unclear. Germline values: CDR1 SGHTA, CDR2 FQGNSA. The CDR3 runs 15 residues. Together with reference TRBV7-2 and TRBJ1-5, the CDR3 gives the full variable domain: GAGVSQSPSNKVTEKGKDVELRCDPISGHTALYWYRQSLGQGLEFLIYFQGNSAPDKSGLPSDRFSAERTGGSVSTLTIQRTQQEDSAVYLCASSVAPVGNQPQHFGDGTRLSIL.

The chain uses TRBV4-3 and TRBJ1-2; D not resolved. The V end lost 1 base, the J end lost 4 bases, and 16 bases lay between the germline ends. Per germline, CDR1 LGHNA and CDR2 YSLEER. This CDR3 has 16 amino acids. In nucleotides, the CDR3 is TGCGCCAGCAGCCAAGTTACTGGGAGCGCGGGCTATGGCTACACCTTC. Its translation: CASSQVTGSAGYGYTF.

The chain combines TRBV5-1 with TRBJ2-5; 7 bases are shared with TRBD1. The germline gives CDR1 SGHRS, CDR2 YFSETQ. V was pared by 4 bases and J by 1 base, with 7 bases of the junction left unmatched. The CDR3 totals 15 residues. As DNA, the CDR3 is TGCGCCAGCAGCGACTACGGGACAGCCCAAGAGACCCAGTACTTC. It specifies CASSDYGTAQETQYF. The whole variable domain, remainder taken from reference TRBV5-1 and TRBJ2-5, is KAGVTQTPRYLIKTRGQQVTLSCSPISGHRSVSWYQQTPGQGLQFLFEYFSETQRNKGNFPGRFSGRQFSNSRSEMNVSTLELGDSALYLCASSDYGTAQETQYFGPGTRLLVL.

The chain employs TRBV30 and TRBJ1-1; TRBD1 aligns across 10 bases. The CDR3 contains 16 residues. Germline CDR1 reads GTSNPN; CDR2 reads SVGIG (reference sequence). V shed 2 bases, J shed 4 bases, and the junction held 10 bases outside the gene matches. This CDR3 reads CAWSPRDRGKSTEAFF. In DNA, the CDR3 is TGTGCCTGGAGTCCCCGGGACAGGGGTAAGAGCACTGAAGCTTTCTTT.

This chain joins TRBV27 and TRBJ2-1; D gene uncertain. V lost 3 bases and J 8 bases, leaving 14 bases between the germline ends. Germline V CDR1 and CDR2: MNHEY, SMNVEV (reference sequence). This CDR3 comprises 14 residues. The CDR3: CASSLVRVRDEQFF. Written as DNA, the CDR3 is TGTGCCAGCAGTTTGGTAAGGGTTCGCGATGAGCAGTTCTTC.

The chain recombines TRBV5-4 with TRBJ1-2; tentatively, D is TRBD1 (5 bases). The V end lost 3 bases, the J end lost 10 bases, and 19 bases lay between the germline ends. CDR1 SGHNT and CDR2 YYREEE come from the germline V gene (reference sequence). The CDR3 is made up of 14 amino acids. This CDR3 reads CASSSEAAGTHYTF. In nucleotides, the CDR3 is TGTGCCAGCAGCTCCGAGGCCGCCGGGACCCACTACACCTTC.

The chain uses TRBV10-3 and TRBJ2-5; the D gene is possibly TRBD2 (7 bases). This CDR3 region has 15 residues. The germline V and J ends were trimmed by 0 bases and 1 base, with 9 bases remaining between them. CDR1 and CDR2 from the germline V gene are ENHRY and SYGVKD. CDR3 loop: CAISESGGRQETQYF. The CDR3 nucleotides are TGTGCCATCAGTGAGTCCGGGGGGCGCCAAGAGACCCAGTACTTC.

The sample holds one count of this clone. The rearrangement joins TRBV19 to TRBJ2-3, with 8 bases that match TRBD2. The CDR3 is 13 amino acids. Germline V gene data show CDR1 as LNHDA and CDR2 as SQIVND (reference sequence). V was clipped by 10 bases and J by 6 bases; unmatched bases: 9. DNA of the CDR3: TGTGCCACCCGGCCCGGGGGGGTTGATACGCAGTATTTT. It is translated as CATRPGGVDTQYF. Supplemented by reference TRBV19 and TRBJ2-3, the full variable domain reads DGGITQSPKYLFRKEGQNVTLSCEQNLNHDAMYWYRQDPGQGLRLIYYSQIVNDFQKGDIAEGYSVSREKKESFPLTVTSAQKNPTAFYLCATRPGGVDTQYFGPGTRLTVL.

The rearrangement uses TRBV2 and TRBJ1-3; no firm D call. The CDR3 sequence is 14 residues long. The germline CDR1 and CDR2 sequences are SNHLY and FYNNEI. Between the trimmed V and J ends, which lost 6 bases and 0 bases, there was a span of 9 bases. The CDR3 spells CASRTDLSGNTIYF. For the CDR3, the DNA is TGTGCCAGCAGAACCGACCTCTCTGGAAACACCATATATTTT.

The rearrangement uses TRBV28 and TRBJ2-5, with 15 bases identical to TRBD2. The CDR3 length is 17 residues. The V and J ends lost 3 bases and 2 bases, in that order; junction bases with no gene match: 4. Germline CDR1 is MDHEN and CDR2 is SYDVKM. The CDR3 sequence is CASSLGLAGGWQETQYF. CDR3 in DNA: TGTGCCAGCAGTTTGGGACTAGCGGGAGGCTGGCAAGAGACCCAGTACTTC.

The chain carries TRBV7-2 and TRBJ2-5, with 8 nucleotides matching TRBD2. The CDR3 is 14 amino acids. V lost 5 bases to trimming and J lost 4 bases; unmatched junction nucleotides: 6. The germline CDR1 and CDR2 sequences are SGHTA and FQGNSA. CDR3 loop: CASSARLARETQYF. The CDR3 DNA follows: TGTGCCAGCAGCGCGAGACTAGCGCGAGAGACCCAGTACTTC.

The chain uses TRBV28 and TRBJ1-1, with D unresolved. The V end lost 5 bases, the J end lost 1 base, and 8 bases lay between the germline ends. CDR1 and CDR2 (germline): MDHEN, SYDVKM. This CDR3 spans 13 amino acids. The DNA for the CDR3 is TGTGCCAGCAGTATCTCTTGGAACACTGAAGCTTTCTTT. Amino acid sequence: CASSISWNTEAFF.

The chain joins TRBV11-3 to TRBJ2-5; 8 positions agree with TRBD1. This CDR3 contains 15 residues. V dropped 2 bases and J dropped 2; count of bases not matched to a gene: 4. Germline V gives CDR1 SGHNT, CDR2 YENEEA. The CDR3 nucleotides are TGTGCCAGCAGCTTAAGTCAGGGGGCTCAAGAGACCCAGTACTTC. This translates into CASSLSQGAQETQYF.

V usage is TRBV5-1 and J usage is TRBJ2-3; D not certain. Between the trimmed V and J ends, which lost 1 base and 2 bases, there was a span of 8 bases. This CDR3 has 14 amino acids. The germline CDR1 and CDR2 sequences are SGHRS and YFSETQ. CDR3 bases: TGCGCCAGCAGCTTGACTAATCCCACAGATACGCAGTATTTT. Protein: CASSLTNPTDTQYF.

J is TRBJ1-4 and V is TRBV7-9, with 7 bases that match TRBD1. The trim removed 1 base at V and 3 bases at J, leaving 11 bases unmatched. CDR1 is SEHNR, CDR2 FQNEAQ, per germline (reference sequence). CDR3 length: 18 residues. CDR3 residues: CASSLEVFTGTANEKLFF. The CDR3, as DNA: TGTGCCAGCAGCTTAGAGGTTTTTACCGGGACAGCTAATGAAAAACTGTTTTTT.

This chain connects TRBV6-5 to TRBJ2-7; possibly TRBD2 for D (6 bases). Deletions cut 0 bases from V and 6 bases from J, with 12 bases between. This CDR3 spans 14 amino acids. Germline loops: CDR1 MNHEY, CDR2 SVGAGI. CDR3 loop: CASSYSRGGVEQYF. CDR3 DNA: TGTGCCAGCAGTTACTCGAGAGGCGGGGTCGAGCAGTACTTC.

V is TRBV12-5 and J is TRBJ1-5, with 7 bases that match TRBD1. Trimming took 8 bases from V and 6 from J; bases not matched to a gene: 10. The CDR3 length is 14 residues. Germline CDR1 LGHNT, CDR2 FRNRAP. CDR3 sequence (DNA): TGTGCTAGTTCTCAACAGGGGCTAAGTCAGCCCCAGCATTTT. It codes for CASSQQGLSQPQHF.

This rearrangement joins TRBV4-1 to TRBJ2-3, with D possibly TRBD1 on 5 matching bases. V lost 1 base and J 2 bases, leaving 7 bases between the germline ends. Germline loops: CDR1 MGHRA, CDR2 YSYEKL. The CDR3 spans 14 residues. The CDR3 spells CASSQGGFTDTQYF. CDR3 DNA sequence: TGCGCCAGCAGCCAAGGGGGCTTCACAGATACGCAGTATTTT.

This chain uses TRBV29-1 with TRBJ1-1; no definite D call. Trimming stripped 7 bases from V and 2 bases from J, with 17 bases between. The CDR3 totals 14 residues. CDR1 is SQVTM, CDR2 ANQGSEA, per germline. CDR3 nucleotide sequence: TGCAGCGCTCCGACCGGTGGGGTAAACACTGAAGCTTTCTTT. This translates into CSAPTGGVNTEAFF.

The CDR3 reads CASKYRDVSEAFF. The CDR3 nucleotides read TGTGCCAGTAAGTACAGGGACGTCTCAGAAGCTTTCTTT. The chain carries TRBV19 and TRBJ1-1; the D gene is possibly TRBD1 (6 bases). Germline V gene lookup returns CDR1 LNHDA and CDR2 SQIVND (reference sequence). CDR3 length equals 13 residues. Trimming pared 7 bases from V and 8 bases from J, leaving 17 bases between.

The chain employs TRBV5-6 and TRBJ1-2, with 8 bases that match TRBD1. With 8 bases clipped from V and 4 bases from J, the junction kept 10 bases outside the gene matches. CDR1 and CDR2 (germline): SGHDT, YYEEEE. The CDR3 loop spans 14 amino acids. This CDR3 reads CASRGTGGGYGYTF. DNA for the CDR3: TGTGCCAGTAGAGGGACAGGCGGAGGCTATGGCTACACCTTC. Full variable domain (outside the CDR3, taken from reference TRBV5-6 and TRBJ1-2): DAGVTQSPTHLIKTRGQQVTLRCSPKSGHDTVSWYQQALGQGPQFIFQYYEEEERQRGNFPDRFSGHQFPNYSSELNVNALLLGDSALYLCASRGTGGGYGYTFGSGTRLTVV.

V usage is TRBV5-1 and J usage is TRBJ1-1; the D gene is possibly TRBD1 (5 bases). With 0 bases removed from V and 2 bases from J, the gap between germline ends came to 14 bases. CDR1 is SGHRS and CDR2 is YFSETQ in the germline V gene. The length of the CDR3 is 16 residues. This CDR3 reads CASSLALGGVNTEAFF. CDR3 nucleotides: TGCGCCAGCAGCTTGGCACTGGGAGGGGTTAACACTGAAGCTTTCTTT.

The genes are TRBV27 and TRBJ1-1; 7 nucleotides agree with TRBD1. V dropped 6 bases and J dropped 5; count of bases not matched to a gene: 15. CDR1 MNHEY and CDR2 SMNVEV come from the germline V gene (reference sequence). The CDR3 is 16 amino acids. The CDR3 sequence is CASRGIITGEVTEAFF. Written as DNA, the CDR3 is TGTGCCAGCAGGGGAATTATAACAGGGGAGGTGACTGAAGCTTTCTTT.

The chain carries TRBV5-5 and TRBJ1-4, with D hard to call. Trimming pared 6 bases from V and 8 bases from J, leaving 17 bases between. CDR1 and CDR2 (germline): SGHKS, YYEKEE (reference sequence). The CDR3 spans 14 residues. The CDR3 nucleotides read TGTGCCAGCAAACAAGACTCCGCGGGAGAAAAACTGTTTTTT. Translation gives CASKQDSAGEKLFF.

The chain recombines TRBV7-2 with TRBJ2-1; D remains unclear. V was trimmed by 1 base and J by 12 bases, leaving 19 bases between them. Germline-derived CDR1 and CDR2 are SGHTA and FQGNSA. The CDR3 sequence is 15 residues long. CDR3 region: CASSLGAAPSPGQFF. DNA of the CDR3: TGTGCCAGCAGCTTAGGGGCAGCCCCTTCGCCGGGGCAGTTCTTC.

In DNA, the CDR3 is TGTGCCAGCAGTTCGCGGACAGGGTTTGGAGATACGCAGTATTTT. It encodes CASSSRTGFGDTQYF. The V and J genes are TRBV28 and TRBJ2-3; 8 nucleotides align to TRBD1. With V trimmed by 4 bases and J by 5 bases, 8 bases remained unmatched. Germline CDR1 MDHEN, CDR2 SYDVKM. The CDR3 extends over 15 amino acids.

The chain recombines TRBV6-5 with TRBJ1-1, with D unresolved. Trimming removed 2 bases from V and 3 bases from J, with 13 bases in between. The CDR3 is 15 amino acids. The V gene's germline CDR1 is MNHEY and CDR2 SVGAGI. The chain's CDR3 is CASSYTGVSDTEAFF. For the CDR3, the DNA is TGTGCCAGCAGTTACACCGGGGTAAGCGACACTGAAGCTTTCTTT.